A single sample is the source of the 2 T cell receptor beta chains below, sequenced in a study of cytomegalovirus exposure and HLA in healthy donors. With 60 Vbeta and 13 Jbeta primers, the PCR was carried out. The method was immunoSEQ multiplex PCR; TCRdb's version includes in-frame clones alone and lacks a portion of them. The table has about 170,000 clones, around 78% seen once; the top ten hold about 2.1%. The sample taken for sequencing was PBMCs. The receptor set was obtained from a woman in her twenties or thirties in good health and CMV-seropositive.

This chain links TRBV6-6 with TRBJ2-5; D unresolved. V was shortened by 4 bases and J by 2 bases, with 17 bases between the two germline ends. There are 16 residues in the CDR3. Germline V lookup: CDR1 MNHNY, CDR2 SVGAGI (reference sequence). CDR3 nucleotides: TGTGCCAGCAGTTTATCCCACTCGGAGTTTCAAGAGACCCAGTACTTC. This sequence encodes CASSLSHSEFQETQYF.

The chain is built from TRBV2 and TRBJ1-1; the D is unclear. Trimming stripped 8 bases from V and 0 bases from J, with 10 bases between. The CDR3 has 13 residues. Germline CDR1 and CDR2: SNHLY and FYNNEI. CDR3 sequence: CASAVRVNTEAFF. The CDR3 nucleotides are TGTGCCAGCGCTGTGAGGGTGAACACTGAAGCTTTCTTT. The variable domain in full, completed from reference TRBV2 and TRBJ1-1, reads EPEVTQTPSHQVTQMGQEVILRCVPISNHLYFYWYRQILGQKVEFLVSFYNNEISEKSEIFDDQFSVERPDGSNFTLKIRSTKLEDSAMYFCASAVRVNTEAFFGQGTRLTVV.